The 15 T cell receptor beta chains listed next were all sequenced from one sample in a study of CD8 T cells in ankylosing spondylitis. General observations from the study: In ankylosing spondylitis blood, a motif of about eight highly homologous TCR beta variants appeared characteristic.

TCRdb fed the 5' RACE reads into MiXCR, producing one record per CDR3 protein. The table lists under 550,000 distinct CDR3 sequences, about 25% of them singletons. Antigen specificity for these receptors is unknown. Sequenced: blood, either unsorted or a sorted T cell fraction (not recorded which). The source is a male donor with ankylosing spondylitis.

This clonotype was seen a handful of times. V gene TRBV6-1 combines with J gene TRBJ1-4; unclear D gene. Germline CDR1 and CDR2: MNHNS and SASEGT. Trimming cost V 7 bases and J 5 bases, with 20 bases left between them. CDR3 length: 16 residues. CDR3 region: CASTGSPFGGNEKLFF. DNA for the CDR3: TGTGCCAGCACAGGTAGCCCCTTTGGAGGGAATGAAAAACTGTTTTTT.

This clonotype was detected only a few times. The chain carries TRBV7-9 and TRBJ2-2, with a possible D match to TRBD2 (5 bases). Germline CDR1 is SEHNR and CDR2 is FQNEAQ (reference sequence). This CDR3 comprises 14 residues. V gave up 4 bases and J gave up 9 bases, with 15 bases separating them. The CDR3 sequence: CASSSPGKEWELFF. As DNA, the CDR3 is TGTGCCAGCAGCTCTCCGGGAAAGGAGTGGGAGCTGTTTTTT.

This rearrangement joins TRBV9 to TRBJ1-1; D uncertain. V lost 0 bases and J 5 bases, leaving 8 bases between the germline ends. Germline V gene data show CDR1 as SGDLS and CDR2 as YYNGEE. This CDR3 is 13 amino acids long. The CDR3 is CASSVGSGTEAFF. Written as DNA, the CDR3 is TGTGCCAGCAGCGTAGGAAGTGGGACTGAAGCTTTCTTT.

This clonotype was seen more than once but under ten times. The chain employs TRBV7-9 and TRBJ2-3; perhaps TRBD2 as D (6 bases). Trimming stripped 6 bases from V and 5 bases from J, with 18 bases between. CDR1 is SEHNR, CDR2 FQNEAQ, per germline (reference sequence). CDR3 length: 15 residues. As DNA, the CDR3 is TGTGCCAGCAGGCCTTTACGCGGGAAAATAGATACGCAGTATTTT. This gives the protein CASRPLRGKIDTQYF.

The DNA for the CDR3 is TGCGCCAGCAGCTTGGATCCAGGGAACTATGGCTACACCTTC. It codes for CASSLDPGNYGYTF. This rearrangement joins TRBV5-1 to TRBJ1-2, with D maybe TRBD1 (5 bases). This CDR3 contains 14 residues. Trimming took off 0 bases at V and 2 bases at J, with 8 bases between the two ends. Germline values: CDR1 SGHRS, CDR2 YFSETQ. The variable domain in full, with the rest retrieved from reference TRBV5-1 and TRBJ1-2, is KAGVTQTPRYLIKTRGQQVTLSCSPISGHRSVSWYQQTPGQGLQFLFEYFSETQRNKGNFPGRFSGRQFSNSRSEMNVSTLELGDSALYLCASSLDPGNYGYTFGSGTRLTVV.

The J gene is TRBJ2-1, the V gene TRBV20-1; no clear D gene. This CDR3 is 12 amino acids long. The ends were cut back, 5 bases at V and 9 bases at J, with 14 bases in the middle. Germline values: CDR1 DFQATT, CDR2 SNEGSKA (reference sequence). The CDR3 loop reads CSASLRPSEQFF. The DNA of the CDR3 is TGCAGTGCTTCCCTACGGCCCAGTGAGCAGTTCTTC.

This clonotype was found a few times. The gene calls are TRBV7-9 and TRBJ2-3; 7 bases line up with TRBD2. J was trimmed by 2 bases and V by 3 bases; bases with no gene match: 2. The length of the CDR3 is 14 residues. Germline CDR1 reads SEHNR; CDR2 reads FQNEAQ (reference sequence). The CDR3 DNA reads as TGTGCCAGCAGCTTGACTAGCTCCACAGATACGCAGTATTTT. It yields the protein CASSLTSSTDTQYF.

This clonotype was picked up a small number of times. V gene TRBV6-4 combines with J gene TRBJ1-1, with D possibly matching TRBD1 (5 bases). V was shortened by 6 bases and J by 0 bases, with 17 bases between the two germline ends. The V gene's germline CDR1 is MRHNA and CDR2 SNTAGT. This CDR3 is 16 amino acids long. The CDR3 protein is CASSYVRGKMNTEAFF. CDR3 in DNA: TGTGCCAGCAGCTACGTAAGGGGAAAGATGAACACTGAAGCTTTCTTT.

The genes are TRBV18 and TRBJ2-7; D not resolved. The V end lost 3 bases, the J end lost 2 bases, and 11 bases lay between the germline ends. CDR1 is KGHSH and CDR2 is LQKENI in the germline V gene. The CDR3 runs to 14 residues. The CDR3 region has the DNA TGTGCCAGCTCACCTTTCCAGAGAGCCTACGAGCAGTACGTC. It translates to CASSPFQRAYEQYV.

The rearrangement joins TRBV19 to TRBJ1-1; D may be TRBD1 (5 bases). This CDR3 is 14 amino acids long. Trimming left V 4 bases short and J 0 bases short, with 9 bases between. From germline, CDR1 is LNHDA and CDR2 SQIVND (reference sequence). As DNA, the CDR3 is TGTGCCAGTAGTAACCAGGGTTTGAACACTGAAGCTTTCTTT. Amino acids: CASSNQGLNTEAFF.

This clonotype occurred many times. The V call is TRBV7-2, the J call TRBJ2-3; no firm D call. Trimming removed 5 bases at V and 0 bases at J, with 9 bases between. This CDR3 region has 14 residues. Germline V lookup: CDR1 SGHTA, CDR2 FQGNSA. As DNA, the CDR3 is TGTGCCAGCAGCCTTTCTCCTAGCACAGATACGCAGTATTTT. Translating gives CASSLSPSTDTQYF.

This clonotype was observed a few times. This rearrangement joins TRBV29-1 to TRBJ1-1; the D gene is possibly TRBD1 (6 bases). This CDR3 is built from 14 residues. Germline values: CDR1 SQVTM, CDR2 ANQGSEA. V was cut by 6 bases and J by 6 bases, with 20 bases left in between. For the CDR3, the DNA is TGCAGCGTCCTCCGCGGGGGCGGAGTGCCTGAAGCTTTCTTT. Protein product: CSVLRGGGVPEAFF.

This clonotype was counted a few times. The chain couples TRBV20-1 to TRBJ1-3; no definite D call. V was clipped by 2 bases and J by 0 bases, with 14 bases between them. The germline CDR1 and CDR2 sequences are DFQATT and SNEGSKA (reference sequence). This CDR3 spans 16 amino acids. The DNA for the CDR3 is TGCAGTGCTAGATCCGACGGAGGCAACTCTGGAAACACCATATATTTT. Its protein is CSARSDGGNSGNTIYF.

In its sample, this clonotype was seen a few times. This chain links TRBV4-2 with TRBJ2-5, with TRBD2 identical over 10 bases. The germline V gene has CDR1 LGHNA and CDR2 YNFKEQ. The CDR3 sequence is 16 residues long. Trimming at V came to 2 bases and at J to 6 bases, leaving 9 bases not matched to a gene. The CDR3 DNA reads as TGTGCCAGCAGCCAATTGGGGGCTAGCGGGAGACAGACCCAGTACTTC. It translates to CASSQLGASGRQTQYF.

The table lists this clonotype with a few counts. This sequence joins TRBV3-2 and TRBJ2-1; no check of the table's D call, TRBD1, against the DNA was made. TRBV3-2 is marked as a pseudogene. This CDR3 region has 19 residues. CDR3 bases: TGTGCCAGCAGCCAAGTAGGACTAGGACAGGAGGCCATGTACAATGAGCAGTTCTTC. It translates to CASSQVGLGQEAMYNEQFF.